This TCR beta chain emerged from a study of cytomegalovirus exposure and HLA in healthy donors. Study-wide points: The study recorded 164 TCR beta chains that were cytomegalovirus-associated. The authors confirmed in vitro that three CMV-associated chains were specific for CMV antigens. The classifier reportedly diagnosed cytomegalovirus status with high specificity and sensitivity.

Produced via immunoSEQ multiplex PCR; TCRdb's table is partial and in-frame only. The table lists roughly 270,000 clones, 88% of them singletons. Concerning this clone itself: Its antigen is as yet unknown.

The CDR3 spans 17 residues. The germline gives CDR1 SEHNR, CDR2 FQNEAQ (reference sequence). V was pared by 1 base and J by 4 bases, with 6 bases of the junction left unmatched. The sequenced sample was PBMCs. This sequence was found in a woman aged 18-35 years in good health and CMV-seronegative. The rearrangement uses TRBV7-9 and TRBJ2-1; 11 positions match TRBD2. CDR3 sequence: CASSLGSLAGVYNEQFF. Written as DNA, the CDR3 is TGTGCCAGCAGCTTAGGCTCACTAGCGGGAGTTTACAATGAGCAGTTCTTC.